The 27 T cell receptor beta chains below all came from one sample that was sequenced in a study of cytomegalovirus exposure and HLA in healthy donors. Primers included in the PCR were 60 Vbeta and 13 Jbeta primers. Some clones are missing from TCRdb's copy, which holds only in-frame ones; the method was immunoSEQ multiplex PCR. The table includes roughly 120,000 clones, roughly four fifths detected once. The specimen was PBMCs. Source of these receptors: a man aged 35 to 55 in good health and CMV-seronegative.

V and J are TRBV27 and TRBJ2-3, with 9 bases that match TRBD2. CDR1 is MNHEY and CDR2 is SMNVEV in the germline V gene (reference sequence). The CDR3 covers 16 residues. Losses at the gene ends were 6 bases for V and 0 bases for J; bases not matched to a gene: 7. The CDR3 DNA reads TGTGCCAGCAGCCTCACTAGCGGGCCTAGCACAGATACGCAGTATTTT. Protein sequence: CASSLTSGPSTDTQYF.

As regards this clone: One end of the junction varies from germline; a read error may be responsible. V is TRBV7-2 and J is TRBJ2-4; D not certain. Germline CDR1 reads SGHTA; CDR2 reads FQGNSA. The CDR3 extends over 16 amino acids. The CDR3 nucleotides are TGTGCCAGCAGCTTAGCGGGTACAGTATCCAAAAACAGTCAGTACTTC. Translating it yields CASSLAGTVSKNSQYF. Combining the CDR3 with reference TRBV7-2 and TRBJ2-4 gives the whole variable domain GAGVSQSPSNKVTEKGKDVELRCDPISGHTALYWYRQSLGQGLEFLIYFQGNSAPDKSGLPSDRFSAERTGGSVSTLTIQRTQQEDSAVYLCASSLAGTVSKNSQYFGAGTRLSVL.

The gene calls are TRBV30 and TRBJ1-5; 11 positions match TRBD1. CDR1 is GTSNPN and CDR2 is SVGIG in the germline V gene (reference sequence). The junction had 3 bases not matched to a gene; V was cut back by 2 bases and J by 6 bases. This CDR3 region has 14 residues. The CDR3 reads CAWSTGTGGQPQHF. In DNA form, the CDR3 reads TGTGCCTGGAGTACGGGGACAGGGGGTCAGCCCCAGCATTTT.

This clone appeared a single time. The gene calls are TRBV29-1 and TRBJ2-5; 11 bases fit TRBD1. The CDR3 has 14 residues. Germline V gene sequence: CDR1 SQVTM, CDR2 ANQGSEA. Trimming at V came to 8 bases and at J to 5 bases, leaving 10 bases not matched to a gene. The CDR3, as DNA: TGCAGCATTTGGGGACAGGGGGTTGGTGAGACCCAGTACTTC. It translates to CSIWGQGVGETQYF.

This sequence joins TRBV29-1 and TRBJ1-1; maybe TRBD1 (5 bases). V lost 5 bases, J lost 6 bases, and 13 bases lay in between. The CDR3 runs to 12 residues. The germline CDR1 and CDR2 sequences are SQVTM and ANQGSEA. The CDR3 region has the DNA TGCAGCGTTACCCTAACAGGCGCTGAAGCTTTCTTT. It translates to CSVTLTGAEAFF.

The chain carries TRBV5-1 and TRBJ2-3, with D uncertain. The germline gives CDR1 SGHRS, CDR2 YFSETQ. The CDR3 is made up of 14 amino acids. V was shortened by 4 bases and J by 8 bases, with 17 bases between the two germline ends. The CDR3 DNA reads TGCGCCAGCAGCCCTGCGTTATCCCCCGGTACGCAGTATTTT. This translates into CASSPALSPGTQYF. The complete variable domain, with remaining parts taken from reference TRBV5-1 and TRBJ2-3, reads KAGVTQTPRYLIKTRGQQVTLSCSPISGHRSVSWYQQTPGQGLQFLFEYFSETQRNKGNFPGRFSGRQFSNSRSEMNVSTLELGDSALYLCASSPALSPGTQYFGPGTRLTVL.

The genes are TRBV7-3 and TRBJ2-3; possible D gene TRBD1, 5 bases. The ends were cut back, 6 bases at V and 0 bases at J, with 7 bases in the middle. The CDR3 contains 13 residues. CDR1 and CDR2 (germline): SGHTA, FQGTGA. CDR3 sequence: CASRGASTDTQYF. CDR3 coding DNA: TGTGCCAGCAGAGGGGCTAGCACAGATACGCAGTATTTT.

This clone was seen only a few times. This rearrangement joins TRBV7-2 to TRBJ2-3, with D perhaps matching TRBD1 (5 bases). The length of the CDR3 is 15 residues. Trimming shortened V by 3 bases and J by 4 bases, and 14 bases separated the two germline ends. Germline loops: CDR1 SGHTA, CDR2 FQGNSA. The DNA for the CDR3 is TGTGCCAGCAGCTTGATAAGGGGTAGGGCAGATACGCAGTATTTT. Translation gives CASSLIRGRADTQYF.

The chain employs TRBV10-2 and TRBJ2-3, with 7 bases that match TRBD2. CDR1 is WSHSY, CDR2 SAAADI, per germline. There are 15 residues in the CDR3. V gave up 2 bases and J gave up 5 bases; unmatched junction bases: 7. CDR3 in amino acids: CASSEVAGAGDTQYF. The CDR3, as DNA: TGCGCCAGCAGTGAGGTGGCGGGAGCGGGAGATACGCAGTATTTT.

This chain joins TRBV4-1 and TRBJ2-1, with a possible D match to TRBD2 (5 bases). The CDR3 spans 15 residues. Per germline, CDR1 MGHRA and CDR2 YSYEKL. V was cut by 0 bases and J by 3 bases, with 9 bases left in between. The CDR3 spells CASSQDSGIYNEQFF. CDR3 coding DNA: TGCGCCAGCAGCCAAGATTCGGGGATCTACAATGAGCAGTTCTTC.

The rearrangement uses TRBV9 and TRBJ1-2; 8 nucleotides agree with TRBD1. This CDR3 is 16 amino acids long. The V and J ends lost 0 bases and 1 base, in that order; junction bases with no gene match: 5. Germline assignment: CDR1 SGDLS and CDR2 YYNGEE. The DNA of the CDR3 is TGTGCCAGCAGCGTAGACAGGGGGGGATTTAACTATGGCTACACCTTC. Its protein product is CASSVDRGGFNYGYTF.

This clone was found once. This chain joins TRBV12-1 and TRBJ1-5; the D call of TRBD1 is as the table states it, not checked on the DNA. TRBV12-1 has pseudogene status. CDR3 length: 15 residues. CDR3 nucleotide sequence: TGTGCCAGCAGCTGGAGGACAGGGGTCGGTACAGCCCAGCATTTT. Translation gives CASSWRTGVGTAQHF.

To note about this clone: Different DNA sequences within this sample yield the same CDR3. J is TRBJ2-7 and V is TRBV7-8, with 9 bases that match TRBD2. Germline loops: CDR1 SGHVS, CDR2 FQNEAQ. Trimming cost V 2 bases and J 4 bases; bases outside gene matches: 3. The length of the CDR3 is 14 residues. The CDR3 DNA reads TGTGCCAGCAGCTTATTAGCGGGAGTGTACGAGCAGTACTTC. Translation gives CASSLLAGVYEQYF.

The genes are TRBV19 and TRBJ2-2; TRBD2 aligns across 10 bases. This CDR3 has 14 amino acids. Trimming at V came to 5 bases and at J to 4 bases, leaving 1 base not matched to a gene. The germline V gene has CDR1 LNHDA and CDR2 SQIVND (reference sequence). The CDR3 spells CASSASGSTGELFF. CDR3 DNA sequence: TGTGCCAGTAGTGCTAGCGGGAGCACCGGGGAGCTGTTTTTT.

This clone was seen more than once but under ten times. This rearrangement joins TRBV7-2 to TRBJ2-7; 12 positions match TRBD2. The CDR3 totals 17 residues. V was pared by 1 base and J by 4 bases, with 8 bases of the junction left unmatched. Germline V lookup: CDR1 SGHTA, CDR2 FQGNSA. In DNA form, the CDR3 reads TGTGCCAGCAGCTTAGGGTCGGGACTAGCGGGTTCGTACGAGCAGTACTTC. Amino acid sequence: CASSLGSGLAGSYEQYF.

Only one count was recorded for this clone. The CDR3 DNA sequence: TGTGCCAGCAGTGAAGCACAGGGGGCGCCCTACGAGCAGTACTTC. Translated, it gives CASSEAQGAPYEQYF. This chain joins TRBV6-1 and TRBJ2-7, with 9 bases identical to TRBD1. The CDR3 has 15 residues. V lost 0 bases and J lost 2; bases outside the gene matches: 2. CDR1 is MNHNS, CDR2 SASEGT, per germline.

This rearrangement joins TRBV7-2 to TRBJ2-1; D is unresolved. This CDR3 has 15 residues. Germline-derived CDR1 and CDR2 are SGHTA and FQGNSA. Trimming stripped 3 bases from V and 0 bases from J, with 9 bases between. The CDR3 region has the DNA TGTGCCAGCAGCTTTATTGTCCCCTCCTACAATGAGCAGTTCTTC. This gives the protein CASSFIVPSYNEQFF. The whole variable domain, remainder taken from reference TRBV7-2 and TRBJ2-1, is GAGVSQSPSNKVTEKGKDVELRCDPISGHTALYWYRQSLGQGLEFLIYFQGNSAPDKSGLPSDRFSAERTGGSVSTLTIQRTQQEDSAVYLCASSFIVPSYNEQFFGPGTRLTVL.

This chain links TRBV7-2 with TRBJ1-5, with D uncertain. V was cut by 4 bases and J by 0 bases, with 10 bases left in between. The length of the CDR3 is 15 residues. Germline-derived CDR1 and CDR2 are SGHTA and FQGNSA. The CDR3 sequence is CASSSQDYSNQPQHF. The CDR3 DNA reads TGTGCCAGCAGCTCGCAGGACTATAGCAATCAGCCCCAGCATTTT.

V and J are TRBV2 and TRBJ1-1, with D unclear. This CDR3 region has 11 residues. Germline assignment: CDR1 SNHLY and CDR2 FYNNEI. Deletions cut 9 bases from V and 0 bases from J, with 5 bases between. The CDR3 here is CARNMNTEAFF. Here the CDR3 DNA reads TGTGCCAGAAACATGAACACTGAAGCTTTCTTT. The variable domain in full, with the rest retrieved from reference TRBV2 and TRBJ1-1, is EPEVTQTPSHQVTQMGQEVILRCVPISNHLYFYWYRQILGQKVEFLVSFYNNEISEKSEIFDDQFSVERPDGSNFTLKIRSTKLEDSAMYFCARNMNTEAFFGQGTRLTVV.

The chain couples TRBV30 to TRBJ2-7; 7 bases are a match to TRBD1. The germline V gene has CDR1 GTSNPN and CDR2 SVGIG (reference sequence). The CDR3 is made up of 12 amino acids. J gave up 6 bases and V 2 bases, and 4 bases lay outside the gene matches. CDR3 protein: CAWSPTGLEQYF. CDR3 sequence (DNA): TGTGCCTGGAGTCCGACAGGGCTCGAGCAGTACTTC.

V usage is TRBV4-2 and J usage is TRBJ1-3, with 9 nucleotides matching TRBD1. V was clipped by 3 bases and J by 4 bases; unmatched bases: 4. Germline assignment: CDR1 LGHNA and CDR2 YNFKEQ. The CDR3 has 15 amino acids. The CDR3 nucleotides read TGTGCCAGCAGCCAGGACAGGGGAAAAGGAAACACCATATATTTT. Its protein is CASSQDRGKGNTIYF.

V gene TRBV28 combines with J gene TRBJ2-1; 12 positions agree with TRBD2. The CDR3 extends over 15 amino acids. J lost 6 bases, V lost 4 bases, and 4 bases had no gene match. Germline V gene data show CDR1 as MDHEN and CDR2 as SYDVKM. CDR3 amino acids: CASSSGTSGPNEQFF. The CDR3 nucleotides are TGTGCCAGCAGTTCCGGGACTAGCGGGCCCAATGAGCAGTTCTTC.

V is TRBV19 and J is TRBJ2-3, with 9 bases matching TRBD2. Germline-derived CDR1 and CDR2 are LNHDA and SQIVND (reference sequence). The CDR3 is 15 amino acids. Trimming took 6 bases from V and 2 from J; bases not matched to a gene: 6. The CDR3 region is CASRLTSGPTDTQYF. The CDR3, as DNA: TGTGCCAGTAGGCTGACTAGCGGACCCACAGATACGCAGTATTTT.

As regards this clone: At one end the junction does not follow the germline gene, possibly because of a read error. The chain recombines TRBV4-3 with TRBJ1-1, with TRBD1 identical over 7 bases. Looked up from germline, CDR1 is LGHNA and CDR2 is YSLEER. The CDR3 totals 14 residues. CDR3 sequence (DNA): TGCGCCAGCAGCCAGGACAGGCTCAACAGTGAAGCTTTCTTT. Translating gives CASSQDRLNSEAFF.

V is TRBV11-2 and J is TRBJ2-5; 7 positions agree with TRBD1. Germline V lookup: CDR1 SGHAT, CDR2 FQNNGV. With V trimmed by 5 bases and J by 2 bases, 8 bases remained unmatched. The CDR3 consists of 15 residues. The CDR3 DNA reads TGTGCCAGCAGCCCCTGGACAGGATCACAAGAGACCCAGTACTTC. Protein product: CASSPWTGSQETQYF.

The chain carries TRBV30 and TRBJ2-4; 10 bases align to TRBD1. This CDR3 comprises 13 residues. The ends lost 5 bases at V and 6 bases at J; junction bases unmatched: 4. Germline assignment: CDR1 GTSNPN and CDR2 SVGIG (reference sequence). The CDR3 nucleotides are TGTGCCTGGCACCGGGACAGGGGAAACATTCAGTACTTC. Amino acids: CAWHRDRGNIQYF.

This clone came up once. Other nucleotide sequences in the sample specify the same CDR3. V gene TRBV29-1 combines with J gene TRBJ1-1; D might be TRBD1 (6 bases). With 4 bases removed from V and 0 bases from J, the gap between germline ends came to 9 bases. The CDR3 length is 13 residues. CDR1 is SQVTM and CDR2 is ANQGSEA in the germline V gene. This CDR3 is CSVVQGLNTEAFF. In nucleotides, the CDR3 is TGCAGCGTTGTACAGGGCCTGAACACTGAAGCTTTCTTT.